This T cell receptor beta chain was captured in a study of cytomegalovirus exposure and HLA in healthy donors. The wider study: The same platform used for the 500 to 850 first-cohort repertoires was also used for the 100 to 150 validation repertoires, as a later analysis reported.

General study points: Most TCR sequences were uncommon, yet certain public TCRs appeared in many donors. The CMV antigen specificity of a few CMV-associated chains was confirmed through in vitro analysis. In a later analysis, first-cohort TCR clusters were found to tend to co-occur in the approximately 110 validation repertoires.

Germline CDR1 is MNHEY and CDR2 is SVGAGI. The germline V and J ends were trimmed by 0 bases and 4 bases, with 16 bases remaining between them. The length of the CDR3 is 16 residues. With regard to this clone: Its target is not known.

TCRdb keeps only in-frame clones here, not all; method: immunoSEQ multiplex PCR. The sample has around 190,000 clones, around nine tenths seen once. The V gene is TRBV6-5, the J gene TRBJ2-7, with D perhaps matching TRBD1 (6 bases). Material for sequencing was PBMCs. The receptor was derived from a man aged 25-45 years in good health and CMV-seropositive. The CDR3 spells CASSYSAAGDIYEQYF. The CDR3 nucleotides read TGTGCCAGCAGTTACTCAGCGGCAGGGGATATATACGAGCAGTACTTC.